Below are 8 T cell receptor beta chains sequenced from a single sample in a study of beta chain features in type 1 diabetes. The whole isolated RNA underwent reverse transcription, so sequencing captured expressed TCRB transcripts. TCRdb keeps only in-frame clones here, not all; method: immunoSEQ multiplex PCR. The sample includes around 350,000 clones, roughly 12% of them seen just once. The sequenced sample consisted of naive CD4+ T cells from blood. The receptor set was obtained from a man between 18 and 35 years old in good health.

This clone showed up just a few times. This rearrangement joins TRBV7-3 to TRBJ2-5, with D unresolved. CDR1 SGHTA and CDR2 FQGTGA come from the germline V gene. This CDR3 is built from 13 residues. V was trimmed by 3 bases and J by 2 bases, leaving 7 bases between them. The CDR3 sequence is CASSLGRQETQYF. The CDR3 bases are TGTGCCAGCAGCTTGGGCAGGCAAGAGACCCAGTACTTC.

This chain links TRBV15 with TRBJ1-5, with 7 positions matching TRBD1. The CDR3 runs 17 residues. After removal of 3 bases from V and 3 bases from J, the junction contained 11 bases not matched to a gene. CDR1 and CDR2 from the germline V gene are LNHNV and YYDKDF (reference sequence). In DNA, the CDR3 is TGTGCCACCAGCAGCTGGGGGACAGTGAAATTCAATCAGCCCCAGCATTTT. Translated, it gives CATSSWGTVKFNQPQHF.

This clone turned up a few times. The genes are TRBV29-1 and TRBJ1-3, with D unclear. Germline loops: CDR1 SQVTM, CDR2 ANQGSEA. V was clipped by 7 bases and J by 0 bases, with 10 bases between them. This CDR3 has 13 residues. CDR3 region: CSAREVSGNTIYF. CDR3 nucleotides: TGCAGCGCCCGGGAGGTCTCTGGAAACACCATATATTTT.

This sequence joins TRBV6-5 and TRBJ1-5; no firm D call. CDR1 is MNHEY and CDR2 is SVGAGI in the germline V gene. V gave up 5 bases and J gave up 9 bases, with 14 bases separating them. The CDR3 contains 13 residues. The CDR3 coding sequence is TGTGCCAGCAGTATGAGGGCCCAAGGGCCCCAGCATTTT. Protein sequence: CASSMRAQGPQHF.

The chain links TRBV28 to TRBJ2-7; D is undetermined. The CDR3 loop spans 14 amino acids. V was pared by 1 base and J by 0 bases, with 7 bases between. Germline values: CDR1 MDHEN, CDR2 SYDVKM. Here the CDR3 reads CASSLYGGSYEQYF. CDR3 nucleotides: TGTGCCAGCAGTTTATATGGCGGCTCCTACGAGCAGTACTTC.

The chain carries TRBV5-5 and TRBJ2-3; no clear D. Germline V gives CDR1 SGHKS, CDR2 YYEKEE (reference sequence). Trimming left V 5 bases short and J 0 bases short, with 7 bases between. The CDR3 extends over 13 amino acids. The CDR3 DNA sequence: TGTGCCAGCAGGATTACTAGCACAGATACGCAGTATTTT. Translating it yields CASRITSTDTQYF.

The genes are TRBV15 and TRBJ2-1, with D possibly TRBD1 on 6 matching bases. Germline CDR1 LNHNV, CDR2 YYDKDF (reference sequence). The CDR3 is 14 residues long. V was shortened by 2 bases and J by 6 bases, with 11 bases between the two germline ends. CDR3 nucleotides: TGTGCCACCAGCAGACTATTACAGGGCAATGAGCAGTTCTTC. It codes for CATSRLLQGNEQFF.

V and J are TRBV27 and TRBJ1-2; a possible D gene is TRBD1 (5 bases). CDR3 length: 13 amino acids. Per germline, CDR1 MNHEY and CDR2 SMNVEV (reference sequence). The V gene lost 4 bases and the J gene lost 4 bases, with 10 bases spanning the gap. The CDR3 reads CASSWGGFYGYTF. CDR3 nucleotides: TGTGCCAGCAGTTGGGGGGGTTTCTATGGCTACACCTTC.